The next 12 T cell receptor beta chains were all read from a single sample in a study of blood T cell repertoires in COVID-19. TCRdb's table, derived via immunoSEQ multiplex PCR, lists solely in-frame clones and lacks some. The sample has over 150,000 clones; about 89% are singletons. Material for sequencing was peripheral blood. The receptors derive from a man in his fifties or sixties with acute or convalescent COVID-19.

The V gene is TRBV7-2, the J gene TRBJ2-1; the D is unclear. The CDR3 is 11 amino acids. From germline, CDR1 is SGHTA and CDR2 FQGNSA. With 2 bases removed from V and 9 bases from J, the gap between germline ends came to 5 bases. The CDR3 coding sequence is TGTGCCAGCAGCTTAACTGTTGAGCAGTTCTTC. Amino acids: CASSLTVEQFF.

V gene TRBV19 combines with J gene TRBJ2-5, with TRBD2 identical over 10 bases. The CDR3 is made up of 16 amino acids. Germline V lookup: CDR1 LNHDA, CDR2 SQIVND (reference sequence). V gave up 5 bases and J gave up 2 bases; unmatched junction bases: 8. The CDR3 sequence: CASSSTSGVGQETQYF. CDR3 DNA: TGTGCCAGTAGTTCCACTAGCGGGGTAGGTCAAGAGACCCAGTACTTC.

CDR3 bases: TGTGCCAGCAGTTTCGGGGCTGGAAACACCATATATTTT. Protein sequence: CASSFGAGNTIYF. The chain joins TRBV27 to TRBJ1-3; D gene ambiguous. Germline V gene lookup returns CDR1 MNHEY and CDR2 SMNVEV (reference sequence). CDR3 length: 13 residues. The germline V and J ends were trimmed by 3 bases and 2 bases, with 5 bases remaining between them.

The rearrangement joins TRBV5-1 to TRBJ2-5; weak D call: TRBD2 (5 bases). Between the trimmed V and J ends, which lost 4 bases and 5 bases, there was a span of 12 bases. Germline CDR1 and CDR2: SGHRS and YFSETQ. The CDR3 covers 13 residues. For the CDR3, the DNA is TGCGCCAGCAGCGCGAGGGCCGGGGAGACCCAGTACTTC. Its translation is CASSARAGETQYF.

This clone came up once. The gene calls are TRBV7-2 and TRBJ1-1; D is perhaps TRBD1 (6 bases). The V end was cut by 2 bases, the J end by 10 bases, with 20 bases between. Germline V gene lookup returns CDR1 SGHTA and CDR2 FQGNSA. CDR3 length equals 15 residues. The CDR3 region is CASSLTGVGTLGAFF. The CDR3 DNA is TGTGCCAGCAGCTTAACTGGGGTGGGGACATTGGGAGCTTTCTTT.

CDR3 bases: TGTGCCAGCAGTTACTCTACAGCTGCCCTTTCCTACGAGCAGTACTTC. Translating gives CASSYSTAALSYEQYF. The rearrangement links TRBV6-5 to TRBJ2-7; D gene ambiguous. V was shortened by 0 bases and J by 1 base, with 13 bases between the two germline ends. Germline-derived CDR1 and CDR2 are MNHEY and SVGAGI. This CDR3 has 16 amino acids.

With respect to this clone: A read error may produce the germline difference seen at one junction end. The J gene is TRBJ1-2, the V gene TRBV29-1, with D tentatively TRBD1 (5 bases). Germline CDR1 and CDR2: SQVTM and ANQGSEA. This CDR3 is built from 12 residues. The CDR3 DNA follows: TGCAGCGTAGAAGGGAGGGGCGGAGGCTACACCTTC. This encodes CSVEGRGGGYTF.

This clone appeared a few times. Within the sample, other DNA sequences also encode this same CDR3. This chain connects TRBV11-1 to TRBJ2-1; perhaps TRBD1 as D (5 bases). This CDR3 is built from 12 residues. Germline V gives CDR1 SGHAT, CDR2 FQDESV (reference sequence). The V end lost 3 bases, the J end lost 5 bases, and 5 bases lay between the germline ends. The CDR3 DNA reads TGTGCCAGCAGCTTCAGGGACAATGAGCAGTTCTTC. It yields the protein CASSFRDNEQFF.

This clone was seen a single time. The rearrangement uses TRBV19 and TRBJ1-6; tentative D call: TRBD1 (5 bases). This CDR3 is built from 14 residues. The germline V gene has CDR1 LNHDA and CDR2 SQIVND (reference sequence). Between the trimmed V and J ends, which lost 6 bases and 5 bases, there was a span of 11 bases. The DNA of the CDR3 is TGTGCCAGTAGGACCGGGACTCATAATTCACCCCTCCACTTT. It yields the protein CASRTGTHNSPLHF.

This clone was observed once. The chain uses TRBV2 and TRBJ2-2; maybe TRBD2 (5 bases). Germline values: CDR1 SNHLY, CDR2 FYNNEI. CDR3 size: 15 residues. V was pared by 2 bases and J by 3 bases, with 10 bases between. CDR3 DNA sequence: TGTGCCAGCAGTGAACAGGTCGGGGACACCGGGGAGCTGTTTTTT. Its protein is CASSEQVGDTGELFF.

This clone turned up a few times. The chain uses TRBV7-6 and TRBJ2-5, with 10 bases identical to TRBD2. The length of the CDR3 is 16 residues. Germline V lookup: CDR1 SGHVS, CDR2 FNYEAQ. With V trimmed by 5 bases and J by 2 bases, 8 bases remained unmatched. The CDR3 DNA sequence: TGTGCCAGCAGCCTAGGTAGCGGGGGGAGTCAAGAGACCCAGTACTTC. Protein: CASSLGSGGSQETQYF.

The V call is TRBV18, the J call TRBJ2-7; weak D call: TRBD1 (6 bases). This CDR3 has 14 residues. Per germline, CDR1 KGHSH and CDR2 LQKENI. V was shortened by 4 bases and J by 10 bases, with 20 bases between the two germline ends. The CDR3 region is CASSLQGTTVEQYV. CDR3 DNA: TGTGCCAGCTCACTACAGGGCACTACCGTAGAACAGTACGTC.